This T cell receptor (beta chain) originates from a study of blood T cell repertoires in COVID-19. Across the whole study: There were acute and convalescent COVID-19 samples, and they came from the United States, Italy and Spain. Sources were T cells, B-cell-depleted T cells, or PBMCs; the material itself was cDNA or gDNA.

The length of the CDR3 is 15 residues. The V and J ends lost 0 bases and 7 bases respectively, with 16 bases between them. CDR1 and CDR2 from the germline V gene are LNHNV and YYDKDF (reference sequence). The assay was immunoSEQ multiplex PCR, and TCRdb's table has in-frame clones only and misses some. Here the sample spans some 87,000 clones, around four fifths being singletons. The sequencing sample was made of peripheral blood. The receptor comes from a woman aged 70-85 years with active or convalescent COVID-19. The rearrangement links TRBV15 to TRBJ2-7; the D gene is possibly TRBD2 (5 bases). The CDR3 bases are TGTGCCACCAGCAGAGATCTCGTGGGAGCTGGGGAGCAGTACTTC. Translated, it gives CATSRDLVGAGEQYF.